The rows below give T cell receptor beta chains drawn from one sample of a study of OX40 agonist ivuxolimab in advanced cancers. Libraries were prepared by immunoSEQ multiplex PCR; TCRdb keeps only in-frame clonotypes and omits some of them. The table lists about 83,000 clones, around nine tenths of them singletons. Sequenced material: CD4+ or CD8+ T cells sorted from blood, taken in a trial of the OX40 agonist ivuxolimab. Every receptor here comes from an adult with an advanced solid tumor such as melanoma, head and neck, liver or kidney cancer. Both conserved end residues are part of each CDR3. A D gene is named only where the DNA matches it firmly. Clone size is not always given. Where it is, it says once, few, many or a class for expanded clones.

d_gene: .
j_gene: TRBJ1-1
len: 14
abundance: .
v_gene: TRBV27
CDR3nt: TGTGCCAGCAGTTTAGGGCCTTGGGGGGCTGAAGCTTTCTTT
CDR3aa: CASSLGPWGAEAFF

d_gene: TRBD2
j_gene: TRBJ2-1
len: 15
abundance: .
v_gene: TRBV5-4
CDR3nt: TGTGCCAGCGAAGGGAAGGCTAGCGGACACAATGAGCAGTTCTTC
CDR3aa: CASEGKASGHNEQFF

d_gene: TRBD1
j_gene: TRBJ2-3
len: 14
abundance: .
v_gene: TRBV6-4
CDR3nt: TGTGCCAGCAGTGAACAGGGGCGCACAGATACGCAGTATTTT
CDR3aa: CASSEQGRTDTQYF

d_gene: .
j_gene: TRBJ1-1
len: 14
abundance: .
v_gene: TRBV9
CDR3nt: TGTGCCAGCAGCGTAGCGGAGGGGTCCACTGAAGCTTTCTTT
CDR3aa: CASSVAEGSTEAFF

d_gene: .
j_gene: TRBJ1-2
len: 11
abundance: .
v_gene: TRBV6-5
CDR3nt: TGTGCCAGCAGTGGGGGGCTTGGCTACACCTTC
CDR3aa: CASSGGLGYTF

d_gene: TRBD2
j_gene: TRBJ2-3
len: 17
abundance: .
v_gene: TRBV6-4
CDR3nt: TGTGCCAGCAGTGTGTCCTCGACTAGCGGGAGCACAGATACGCAGTATTTT
CDR3aa: CASSVSSTSGSTDTQYF

d_gene: .
j_gene: TRBJ2-1
len: 16
abundance: .
v_gene: TRBV27
CDR3nt: TGTGCCAGCAGTTTAGGCCCCTCCTGGTCCTACAATGAGCAGTTCTTC
CDR3aa: CASSLGPSWSYNEQFF

d_gene: .
j_gene: TRBJ2-1
len: 15
abundance: once
v_gene: TRBV11-3
CDR3nt: TGTGCCAGCAGCTTAGTTCGCGGGATTATCAATGAGCAGTTCTTC
CDR3aa: CASSLVRGIINEQFF

d_gene: .
j_gene: TRBJ1-3
len: 15
abundance: .
v_gene: TRBV18
CDR3nt: TGTGCCAGCTCGCCCGGACAACTCTCTGGAAACACCATATATTTT
CDR3aa: CASSPGQLSGNTIYF

d_gene: .
j_gene: TRBJ1-2
len: 13
abundance: .
v_gene: TRBV5-8
CDR3nt: TGTGCCAGCAGTTATAGGGAGGCGAGTGGCTACACCTTC
CDR3aa: CASSYREASGYTF

d_gene: .
j_gene: TRBJ1-1
len: 12
abundance: .
v_gene: TRBV11-3
CDR3nt: TGTGCCAGCAGCAAACAGGGTACTGAAGCTTTCTTT
CDR3aa: CASSKQGTEAFF

d_gene: .
j_gene: TRBJ2-1
len: 13
abundance: .
v_gene: TRBV7-9
CDR3nt: TGTGCCAGCAGCGCGAACGGGGGAAATGAGCAGTTCTTC
CDR3aa: CASSANGGNEQFF

d_gene: TRBD2
j_gene: TRBJ2-1
len: 16
abundance: once
v_gene: TRBV27
CDR3nt: TGTGCCAGCAGTGCGGGACTAGCGGGCTTAGACAATGAGCAGTTCTTC
CDR3aa: CASSAGLAGLDNEQFF

d_gene: .
j_gene: TRBJ2-2
len: 15
abundance: .
v_gene: TRBV10-3
CDR3nt: TGTGCCATCAGTGCCGGGGTTCAAGCGACACGGGAGCTGTTTTTT
CDR3aa: CAISAGVQATRELFF

d_gene: TRBD1
j_gene: TRBJ2-5
len: 15
abundance: .
v_gene: TRBV5-1
CDR3nt: TGCGCCAGCAGCTTGACAGGGGCAAACCAAGAGACCCAGTACTTC
CDR3aa: CASSLTGANQETQYF

d_gene: .
j_gene: TRBJ1-6
len: 13
abundance: .
v_gene: TRBV5-1
CDR3nt: TGCGCCAGCAGCTCGACAGCTAATTCACCCCTCCACTTT
CDR3aa: CASSSTANSPLHF

d_gene: .
j_gene: TRBJ2-5
len: 11
abundance: .
v_gene: TRBV13
CDR3nt: TGTGCCAGCAGCTTAGCTGAGACCCAGTACTTC
CDR3aa: CASSLAETQYF